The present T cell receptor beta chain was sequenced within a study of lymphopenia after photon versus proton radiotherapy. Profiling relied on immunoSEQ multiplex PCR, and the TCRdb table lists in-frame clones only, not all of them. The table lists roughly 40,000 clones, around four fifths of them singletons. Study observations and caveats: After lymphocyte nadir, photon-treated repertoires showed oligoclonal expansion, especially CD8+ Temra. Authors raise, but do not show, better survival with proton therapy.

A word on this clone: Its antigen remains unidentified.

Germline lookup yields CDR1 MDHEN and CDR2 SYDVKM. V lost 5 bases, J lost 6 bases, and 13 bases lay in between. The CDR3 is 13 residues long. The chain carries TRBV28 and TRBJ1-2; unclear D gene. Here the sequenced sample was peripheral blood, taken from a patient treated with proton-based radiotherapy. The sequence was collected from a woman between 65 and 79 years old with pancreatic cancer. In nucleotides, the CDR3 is TGTGCCAGCAGTCCTGCCAACGGACATGGCTACACCTTC. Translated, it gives CASSPANGHGYTF.